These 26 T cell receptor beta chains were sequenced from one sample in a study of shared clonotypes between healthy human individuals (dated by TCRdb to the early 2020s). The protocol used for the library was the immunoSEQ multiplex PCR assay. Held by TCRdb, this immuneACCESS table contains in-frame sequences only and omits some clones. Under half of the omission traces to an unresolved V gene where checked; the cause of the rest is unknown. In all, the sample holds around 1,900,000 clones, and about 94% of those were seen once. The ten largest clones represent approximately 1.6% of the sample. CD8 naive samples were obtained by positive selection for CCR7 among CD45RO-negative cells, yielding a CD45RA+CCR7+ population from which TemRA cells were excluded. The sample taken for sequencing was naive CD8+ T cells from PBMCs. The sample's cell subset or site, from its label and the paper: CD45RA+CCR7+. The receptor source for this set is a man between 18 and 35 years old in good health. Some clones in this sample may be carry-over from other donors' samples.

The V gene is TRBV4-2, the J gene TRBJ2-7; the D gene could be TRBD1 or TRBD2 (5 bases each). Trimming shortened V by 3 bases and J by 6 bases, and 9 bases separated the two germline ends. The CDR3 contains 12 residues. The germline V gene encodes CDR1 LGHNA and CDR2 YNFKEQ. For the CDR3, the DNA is TGTGCCAGCAGCCAGGGACGGTTCGAGCAGTACTTC. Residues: CASSQGRFEQYF.

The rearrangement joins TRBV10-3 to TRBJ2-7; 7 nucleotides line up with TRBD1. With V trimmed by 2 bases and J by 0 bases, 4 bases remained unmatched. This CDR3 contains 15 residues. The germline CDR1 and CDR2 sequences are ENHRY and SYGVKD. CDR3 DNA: TGTGCCATCAGTGAGGGGGGACAGATCTCCTACGAGCAGTACTTC. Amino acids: CAISEGGQISYEQYF.

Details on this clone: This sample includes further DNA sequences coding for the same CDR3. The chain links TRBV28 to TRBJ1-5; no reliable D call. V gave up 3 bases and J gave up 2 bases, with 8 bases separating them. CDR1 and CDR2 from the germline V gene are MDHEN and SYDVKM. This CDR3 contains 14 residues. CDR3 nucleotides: TGTGCCAGCAGTTTTCGGCAGCGCAATCAGCCCCAGCATTTT. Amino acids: CASSFRQRNQPQHF.

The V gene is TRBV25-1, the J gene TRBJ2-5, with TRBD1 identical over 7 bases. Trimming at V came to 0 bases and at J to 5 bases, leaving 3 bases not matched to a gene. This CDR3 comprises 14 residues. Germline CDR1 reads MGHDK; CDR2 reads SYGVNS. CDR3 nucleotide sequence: TGTGCCAGCAGTGAATACGACAGGGTGGAGACCCAGTACTTC. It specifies CASSEYDRVETQYF. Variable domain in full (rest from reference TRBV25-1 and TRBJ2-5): EADIYQTPRYLVIGTGKKITLECSQTMGHDKMYWYQQDPGMELHLIHYSYGVNSTEKGDLSSESTVSRIRTEHFPLTLESARPSHTSQYLCASSEYDRVETQYFGPGTRLLVL.

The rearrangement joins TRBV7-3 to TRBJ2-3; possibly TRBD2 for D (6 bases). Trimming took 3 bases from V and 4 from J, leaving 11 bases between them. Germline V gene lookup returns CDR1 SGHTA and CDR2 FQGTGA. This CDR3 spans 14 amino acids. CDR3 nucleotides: TGTGCCAGCAGCTTGGTCCCGGGAGCAGATACGCAGTATTTT. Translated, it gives CASSLVPGADTQYF.

This chain's CDR3 is CASNKASHSYNEQFF. The CDR3 DNA reads TGTGCCAGCAATAAGGCTAGCCACTCCTACAATGAGCAGTTCTTC. The genes are TRBV28 and TRBJ2-1; possibly TRBD2 for D (5 bases). V was trimmed by 7 bases and J by 0 bases, leaving 13 bases between them. In germline, CDR1 is MDHEN, CDR2 SYDVKM. The CDR3 sequence is 15 residues long.

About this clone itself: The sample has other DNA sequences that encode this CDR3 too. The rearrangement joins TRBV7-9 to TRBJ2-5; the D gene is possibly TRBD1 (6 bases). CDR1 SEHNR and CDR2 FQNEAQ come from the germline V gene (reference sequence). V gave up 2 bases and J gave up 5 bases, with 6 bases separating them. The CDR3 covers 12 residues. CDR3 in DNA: TGTGCCAGCAGCTTAAGGGGGGAGACCCAGTACTTC. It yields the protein CASSLRGETQYF.

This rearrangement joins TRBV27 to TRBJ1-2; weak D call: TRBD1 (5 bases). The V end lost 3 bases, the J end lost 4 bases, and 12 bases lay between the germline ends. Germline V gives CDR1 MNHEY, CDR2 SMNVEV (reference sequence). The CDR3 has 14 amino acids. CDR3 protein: CASSFARERYGYTF. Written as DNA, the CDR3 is TGTGCCAGCAGTTTTGCCAGGGAACGCTATGGCTACACCTTC.

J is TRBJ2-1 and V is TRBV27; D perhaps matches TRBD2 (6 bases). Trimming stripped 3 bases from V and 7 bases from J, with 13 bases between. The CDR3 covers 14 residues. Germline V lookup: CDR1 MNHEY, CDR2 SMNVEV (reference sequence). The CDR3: CASSFHRERNEQFF. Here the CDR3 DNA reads TGTGCCAGCAGTTTTCACCGGGAGAGGAATGAGCAGTTCTTC.

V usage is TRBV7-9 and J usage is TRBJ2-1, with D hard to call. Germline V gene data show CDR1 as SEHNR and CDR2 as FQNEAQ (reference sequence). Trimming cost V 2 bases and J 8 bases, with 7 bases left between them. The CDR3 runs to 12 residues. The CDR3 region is CASSLYYDEQFF. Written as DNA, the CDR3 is TGTGCCAGCAGCTTATATTACGATGAGCAGTTCTTC.

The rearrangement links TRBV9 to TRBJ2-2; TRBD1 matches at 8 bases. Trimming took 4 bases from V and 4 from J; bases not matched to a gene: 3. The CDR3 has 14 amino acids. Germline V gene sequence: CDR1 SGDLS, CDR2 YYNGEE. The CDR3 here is CASSPGGGTGELFF. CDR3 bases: TGTGCCAGCAGCCCAGGGGGCGGCACCGGGGAGCTGTTTTTT.

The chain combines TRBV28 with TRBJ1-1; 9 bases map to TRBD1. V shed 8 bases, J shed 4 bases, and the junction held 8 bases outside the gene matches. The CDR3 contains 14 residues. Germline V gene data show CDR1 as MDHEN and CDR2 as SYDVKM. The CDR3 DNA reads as TGTGCCAGCTACAGGGGGCGGGGGTCCACTGAAGCTTTCTTT. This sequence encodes CASYRGRGSTEAFF.

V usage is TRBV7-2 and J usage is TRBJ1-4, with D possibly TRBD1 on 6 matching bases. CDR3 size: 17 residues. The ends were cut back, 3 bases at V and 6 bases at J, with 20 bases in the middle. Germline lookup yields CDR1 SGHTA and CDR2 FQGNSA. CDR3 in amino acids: CASSFSIGPGADEKLFF. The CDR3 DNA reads TGTGCCAGCAGCTTCTCCATCGGTCCAGGGGCTGATGAAAAACTGTTTTTT.

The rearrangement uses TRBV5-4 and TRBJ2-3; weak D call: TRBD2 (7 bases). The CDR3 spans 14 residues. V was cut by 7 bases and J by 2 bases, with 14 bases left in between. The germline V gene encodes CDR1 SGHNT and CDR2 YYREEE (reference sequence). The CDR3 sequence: CASADSGATDTQYF. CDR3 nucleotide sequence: TGTGCCAGCGCGGACAGCGGGGCCACAGATACGCAGTATTTT.

CDR3 sequence: CASSPRTSGIAKNIQYF. The CDR3 bases are TGTGCCAGCAGTCCCCGGACTAGCGGGATAGCCAAAAACATTCAGTACTTC. The V gene is TRBV27, the J gene TRBJ2-4; 12 bases are a match to TRBD2. The CDR3 loop spans 17 amino acids. CDR1 and CDR2 (germline): MNHEY, SMNVEV (reference sequence). The J segment lost 0 bases and the V segment lost 5 bases, leaving 5 bases of the junction unmatched.

In DNA, the CDR3 is TGTGCCAGCAGCGCCGGGTGGTCTGAAGCTTTCTTT. It codes for CASSAGWSEAFF. The V gene is TRBV9, the J gene TRBJ1-1; D uncertain. The germline V and J ends were trimmed by 3 bases and 6 bases, with 9 bases remaining between them. The CDR3 loop spans 12 amino acids. From germline, CDR1 is SGDLS and CDR2 YYNGEE.

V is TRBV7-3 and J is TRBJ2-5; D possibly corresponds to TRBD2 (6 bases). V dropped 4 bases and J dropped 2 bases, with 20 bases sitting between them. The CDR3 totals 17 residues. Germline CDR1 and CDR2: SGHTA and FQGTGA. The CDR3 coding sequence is TGTGCCAGCAGCTACGGAGGGCCAGGGTCCTTTCAAGAGACCCAGTACTTC. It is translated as CASSYGGPGSFQETQYF.

This CDR3 is CASSLSSGNGQETQYF. The CDR3 nucleotides read TGTGCCAGCAGTTTATCGAGTGGGAACGGCCAAGAGACCCAGTACTTC. This rearrangement joins TRBV27 to TRBJ2-5; D not certain. The V end lost 0 bases, the J end lost 1 base, and 12 bases lay between the germline ends. This CDR3 comprises 16 residues. Germline V gene sequence: CDR1 MNHEY, CDR2 SMNVEV (reference sequence).

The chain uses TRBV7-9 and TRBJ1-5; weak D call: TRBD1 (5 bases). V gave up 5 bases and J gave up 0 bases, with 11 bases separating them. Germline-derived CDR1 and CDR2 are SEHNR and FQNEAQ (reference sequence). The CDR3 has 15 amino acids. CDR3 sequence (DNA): TGTGCCAGCAGCCCAGGGACCCATAGCAATCAGCCCCAGCATTTT. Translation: CASSPGTHSNQPQHF.

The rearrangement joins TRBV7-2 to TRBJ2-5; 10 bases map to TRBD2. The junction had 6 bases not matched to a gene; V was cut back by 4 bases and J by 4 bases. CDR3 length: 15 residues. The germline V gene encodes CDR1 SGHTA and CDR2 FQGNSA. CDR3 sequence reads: CASSSGTSDPETQYF. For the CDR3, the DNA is TGTGCCAGCAGCTCCGGGACTAGCGACCCAGAGACCCAGTACTTC.

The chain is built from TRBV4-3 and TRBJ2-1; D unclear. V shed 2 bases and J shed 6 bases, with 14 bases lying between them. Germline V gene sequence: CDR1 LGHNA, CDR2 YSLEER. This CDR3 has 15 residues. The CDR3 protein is CASSQSSSPGNEQFF. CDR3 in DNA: TGCGCCAGCAGCCAATCGAGTAGCCCCGGCAATGAGCAGTTCTTC.

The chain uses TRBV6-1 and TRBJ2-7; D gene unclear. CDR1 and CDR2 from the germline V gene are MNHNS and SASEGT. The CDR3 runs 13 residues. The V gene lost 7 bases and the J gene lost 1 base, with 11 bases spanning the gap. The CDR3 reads CASKGRLSYEQYF. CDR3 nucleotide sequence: TGTGCCAGCAAGGGAAGGCTTTCCTACGAGCAGTACTTC.

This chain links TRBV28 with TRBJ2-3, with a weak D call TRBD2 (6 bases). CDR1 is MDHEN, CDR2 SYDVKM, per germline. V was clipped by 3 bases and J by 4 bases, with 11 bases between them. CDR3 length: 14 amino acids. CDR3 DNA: TGTGCCAGCAGTTTTGGGCTAGCGTCAGATACGCAGTATTTT. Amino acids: CASSFGLASDTQYF.

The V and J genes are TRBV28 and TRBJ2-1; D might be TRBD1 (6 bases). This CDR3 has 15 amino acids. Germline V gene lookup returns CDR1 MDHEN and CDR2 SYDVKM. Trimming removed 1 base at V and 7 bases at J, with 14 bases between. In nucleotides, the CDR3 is TGTGCCAGCAGTTTATCGACAGGCTCTGGGAATGAGCAGTTCTTC. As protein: CASSLSTGSGNEQFF.

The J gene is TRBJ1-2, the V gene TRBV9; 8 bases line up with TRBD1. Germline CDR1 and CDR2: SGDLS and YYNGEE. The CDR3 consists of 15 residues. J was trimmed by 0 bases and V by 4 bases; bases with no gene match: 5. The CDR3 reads CASSLGQATNYGYTF. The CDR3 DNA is TGTGCCAGCAGCTTGGGACAGGCGACTAACTATGGCTACACCTTC.

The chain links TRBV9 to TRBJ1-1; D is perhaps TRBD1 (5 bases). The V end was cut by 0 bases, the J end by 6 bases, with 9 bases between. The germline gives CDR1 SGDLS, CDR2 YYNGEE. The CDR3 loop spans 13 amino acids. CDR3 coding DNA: TGTGCCAGCAGCGTAGCAGGGTCCGCTGAAGCTTTCTTT. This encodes CASSVAGSAEAFF.